This T cell receptor (beta chain) is from a study of radiation and T cells in renal cell carcinoma. Stated time point: baseline pretreatment blood. Stated treatment: 15 Gy SBRT to primary tumor, nephrectomy 4 weeks later. This clone was seen only a few times. Its antigen is unknown. With 7 bases clipped from V and 12 bases from J, the junction kept 7 bases outside the gene matches. The CDR3 runs to 12 residues. Germline CDR1 and CDR2: LNHDA and SQIVND (reference sequence). General study results and limits: No pretreatment tumor biopsies were available for baseline clonotypes.

The data were produced by immunoSEQ multiplex PCR, yet TCRdb's version contains in-frame clones alone and is incomplete. The sample consists of more than 140,000 clones, 83% of them appearing once. The chain has TRBV19 and TRBJ2-1, with TRBD1 matching over 9 bases. The TCR was taken from a woman aged 45 to 65 with renal cell carcinoma. This material consisted of blood, taken from a patient whose treatment included radiotherapy and nephrectomy. CDR3 amino acids: CASNLKGQGQFF. As DNA, the CDR3 is TGTGCCAGTAACCTAAAGGGACAGGGGCAGTTCTTC. The full variable domain, rest sourced from reference TRBV19 and TRBJ2-1, is DGGITQSPKYLFRKEGQNVTLSCEQNLNHDAMYWYRQDPGQGLRLIYYSQIVNDFQKGDIAEGYSVSREKKESFPLTVTSAQKNPTAFYLCASNLKGQGQFFGPGTRLTVL.